Presented here are 22 T cell receptor beta chains from one specimen sequenced in a study of T cells after yellow fever vaccination. TCRdb reprocessed the 5' RACE reads with MiXCR, giving one entry per CDR3 protein. The sample yields 300,000 to 450,000 distinct CDR3 sequences, around 8.1% seen once. Specimen: PBMCs, collected about 49 days after the first yellow fever vaccination. These receptors were collected from a young man who received the YFV17D yellow fever vaccine.

The J gene is TRBJ2-7, the V gene TRBV3-1; D is perhaps TRBD1 (5 bases). Trimming left V 1 base short and J 4 bases short, with 11 bases between. Germline V gives CDR1 LGHDT, CDR2 YNNKEL (reference sequence). The CDR3 is 14 amino acids. Written as DNA, the CDR3 is TGTGCCAGCAGCCAAGGCCGCAGGGCTTACGAGCAGTACTTC. It is translated as CASSQGRRAYEQYF.

This sequence joins TRBV25-1 and TRBJ2-5; 7 nucleotides agree with TRBD2. The CDR3 contains 14 residues. Germline CDR1 MGHDK, CDR2 SYGVNS. V gave up 3 bases and J gave up 7 bases; unmatched junction bases: 8. CDR3 nucleotide sequence: TGTGCCAGCAGTGACTTAGGGAGGGATGGGACCCAGTACTTC. Translated: CASSDLGRDGTQYF. Combining the CDR3 with reference TRBV25-1 and TRBJ2-5 gives the whole variable domain EADIYQTPRYLVIGTGKKITLECSQTMGHDKMYWYQQDPGMELHLIHYSYGVNSTEKGDLSSESTVSRIRTEHFPLTLESARPSHTSQYLCASSDLGRDGTQYFGPGTRLLVL.

In this sample, this clonotype turned up a few times. V and J are TRBV10-2 and TRBJ2-1; 15 nucleotides align to TRBD2. CDR3 length: 15 amino acids. The germline V gene has CDR1 WSHSY and CDR2 SAAADI. Germline trimming cut 2 bases from V and 12 bases from J; bases unmatched to any gene: 5. The CDR3 bases are TGCGCCAGCAGTGAGGGACTAGCGGGGGGGAAGGTGCAGTTCTTC. Protein: CASSEGLAGGKVQFF.

This clonotype was counted many times. The genes are TRBV7-9 and TRBJ2-6; a possible D gene is TRBD1 (5 bases). Deletions cut 3 bases from V and 2 bases from J, with 8 bases between. The CDR3 is 15 amino acids. Germline V gene sequence: CDR1 SEHNR, CDR2 FQNEAQ (reference sequence). The CDR3 bases are TGTGCCAGCAGCTTCCAGGGAACTGGGGCCAACGTCCTGACTTTC. It specifies CASSFQGTGANVLTF.

This clonotype was seen only a few times. V and J are TRBV10-3 and TRBJ1-2, with D tentatively TRBD1 (5 bases). V lost 3 bases and J 0 bases, leaving 11 bases between the germline ends. Germline V gene data show CDR1 as ENHRY and CDR2 as SYGVKD. The CDR3 consists of 15 residues. CDR3 in DNA: TGTGCCATCAGTGACAGGGTAAATGCTAACTATGGCTACACCTTC. It translates to CAISDRVNANYGYTF.

This clonotype has a handful of counts. V is TRBV6-2 or TRBV6-3 and J is TRBJ1-1; 8 nucleotides agree with TRBD1. This CDR3 comprises 17 residues. V was clipped by 5 bases and J by 5 bases; unmatched bases: 16. Germline V lookup: CDR1 MNHEY, CDR2 SVGEGT. CDR3 nucleotides: TGTGCCAGCAGTACACTACCGACAGGACAGGGAGGGACTGAAGCTTTCTTT. This gives the protein CASSTLPTGQGGTEAFF.

This clonotype was seen only a few times. The chain carries TRBV18 and TRBJ2-7, with TRBD1 identical over 8 bases. Germline loops: CDR1 KGHSH, CDR2 LQKENI. This CDR3 is 15 amino acids long. The trim removed 3 bases at V and 3 bases at J, leaving 7 bases unmatched. CDR3 protein: CASSPSGTGYYEQYV. As DNA, the CDR3 is TGTGCCAGCTCACCTTCCGGGACAGGCTACTACGAGCAGTACGTC.

The chain has TRBV5-1 and TRBJ2-3; TRBD1 matches at 7 bases. CDR1 SGHRS and CDR2 YFSETQ come from the germline V gene. This CDR3 contains 14 residues. J was trimmed by 4 bases and V by 6 bases; bases with no gene match: 8. The DNA for the CDR3 is TGCGCCAGCACCAGGACAGGAACCCCAGATACGCAGTATTTT. The encoded protein is CASTRTGTPDTQYF. The variable domain in full, with the rest retrieved from reference TRBV5-1 and TRBJ2-3, is KAGVTQTPRYLIKTRGQQVTLSCSPISGHRSVSWYQQTPGQGLQFLFEYFSETQRNKGNFPGRFSGRQFSNSRSEMNVSTLELGDSALYLCASTRTGTPDTQYFGPGTRLTVL.

This clonotype showed up just once. The rearrangement links TRBV18 to TRBJ1-4; D may be TRBD1 (6 bases). Trimming shortened V by 8 bases and J by 0 bases, and 10 bases separated the two germline ends. The CDR3 loop spans 14 amino acids. Germline V lookup: CDR1 KGHSH, CDR2 LQKENI. The DNA for the CDR3 is TGTGCCAGCCGCGGACAGTCAACTAATGAAAAACTGTTTTTT. Translated: CASRGQSTNEKLFF.

This clonotype was observed a handful of times. The chain employs TRBV5-1 and TRBJ1-1; D gene uncertain. Germline CDR1 and CDR2: SGHRS and YFSETQ. The CDR3 spans 15 residues. The V and J ends lost 0 bases and 4 bases respectively, with 13 bases between them. The CDR3 spells CASSLEAGIFTEAFF. The CDR3 region has the DNA TGCGCCAGCAGCTTGGAAGCAGGAATCTTCACTGAAGCTTTCTTT.

This rearrangement joins TRBV7-9 to TRBJ2-6; 7 nucleotides agree with TRBD1. The CDR3 is 15 residues long. Germline-derived CDR1 and CDR2 are SEHNR and FQNEAQ (reference sequence). V was clipped by 5 bases and J by 2 bases; unmatched bases: 3. The CDR3 reads CASSRDSPGANVLTF. CDR3 bases: TGTGCCAGCAGCCGGGACAGTCCTGGGGCCAACGTCCTGACTTTC.

This clonotype came up once. The chain couples TRBV20-1 to TRBJ2-7; D is unclear. Germline lookup yields CDR1 DFQATT and CDR2 SNEGSKA (reference sequence). CDR3 length: 10 residues. The CDR3 protein is CCAISYEQYV. The CDR3 nucleotides read TGCTGTGCTATCAGCTACGAGCAGTACGTC.

Only a few counts were recorded for this clonotype. This chain joins TRBV6-2 or TRBV6-3 and TRBJ2-3; 8 bases fit TRBD2. Germline V gene sequence: CDR1 MNHEY, CDR2 SVGEGT. J lost 6 bases, V lost 6 bases, and 11 bases had no gene match. This CDR3 is built from 15 residues. The CDR3 protein is CASSTGTRPPDTQYF. The CDR3 DNA is TGTGCCAGCAGCACCGGGACTAGACCCCCGGATACGCAGTATTTT.

V usage is TRBV20-1 and J usage is TRBJ2-5, with TRBD1 as a possible D gene (6 bases). The CDR3 totals 14 residues. Trimming pared 6 bases from V and 2 bases from J, leaving 16 bases between. Germline V gives CDR1 DFQATT, CDR2 SNEGSKA (reference sequence). CDR3 nucleotides: TGCAGTGCCCCTAATCAGGGGACGCAAGAGACCCAGTACTTC. Encoded protein: CSAPNQGTQETQYF.

V gene TRBV11-2 combines with J gene TRBJ2-7; no clear D gene. Germline V gene data show CDR1 as SGHAT and CDR2 as FQNNGV. The CDR3 loop spans 15 amino acids. The V end lost 4 bases, the J end lost 3 bases, and 16 bases lay between the germline ends. CDR3 sequence: CASSSPTSTIYEQYF. CDR3 bases: TGTGCCAGCAGCTCCCCCACGTCTACCATCTACGAGCAGTACTTC.

The CDR3 spells CASSATGGQPQHF. The CDR3 nucleotides are TGTGCCAGCAGTGCTACAGGGGGTCAGCCCCAGCATTTT. The chain employs TRBV12-3 or TRBV12-4 and TRBJ1-5; TRBD1 agrees at 8 bases. CDR3 size: 13 residues. Losses at the gene ends were 5 bases for V and 6 bases for J; bases not matched to a gene: 3.

Comments on this clonotype: It may be a read error: a sequence one base away is much more abundant. The chain joins TRBV5-1 to TRBJ2-3; D is possibly TRBD2 (5 bases). The V gene's germline CDR1 is SGHRS and CDR2 YFSETQ. CDR3 length: 13 amino acids. DNA of the CDR3: TGCACCAGCAGCTTGGGAGCGACAGATACGCAGTATTTT. It specifies CTSSLGATDTQYF.

This clonotype was counted between two and nine times. The rearrangement uses TRBV5-1 and TRBJ2-2, with 10 bases identical to TRBD1. This CDR3 contains 15 residues. V gave up 4 bases and J gave up 5 bases; unmatched junction bases: 5. Germline V CDR1 and CDR2: SGHRS, YFSETQ. The CDR3 reads CASSPGQGMTGELFF. CDR3 DNA: TGCGCCAGCAGCCCGGGACAGGGGATGACCGGGGAGCTGTTTTTT. The full variable domain, in which reference TRBV5-1 and TRBJ2-2 provide the parts outside the CDR3, is KAGVTQTPRYLIKTRGQQVTLSCSPISGHRSVSWYQQTPGQGLQFLFEYFSETQRNKGNFPGRFSGRQFSNSRSEMNVSTLELGDSALYLCASSPGQGMTGELFFGEGSRLTVL.

V usage is TRBV4-3 and J usage is TRBJ2-1; 9 bases line up with TRBD1. The germline CDR1 and CDR2 sequences are LGHNA and YSLEER. V lost 0 bases, J lost 4 bases, and 7 bases stayed unmatched. The CDR3 is made up of 17 amino acids. CDR3 bases: TGCGCCAGCAGCCAAGATAAGTGGACAGGGGCATACAATGAGCAGTTCTTC. Amino acid sequence: CASSQDKWTGAYNEQFF.

This clonotype showed up just a few times. The V and J genes are TRBV29-1 and TRBJ1-4; D ambiguous. V was cut by 6 bases and J by 5 bases, with 13 bases left in between. The CDR3 spans 13 residues. The germline V gene encodes CDR1 SQVTM and CDR2 ANQGSEA. The CDR3 DNA is TGCAGCGTACTCGGGCCCCTCAATGAAAAACTGTTTTTT. It specifies CSVLGPLNEKLFF.

This clonotype was recorded many times. The chain combines TRBV5-1 with TRBJ1-1; a possible D gene is TRBD1 (5 bases). Trimming took 4 bases from V and 2 from J, leaving 6 bases between them. Germline V gene data show CDR1 as SGHRS and CDR2 as YFSETQ. This CDR3 spans 12 amino acids. CDR3 loop: CASSDRNTEAFF. CDR3 DNA: TGCGCCAGCAGCGACAGAAACACTGAAGCTTTCTTT.

The rearrangement uses TRBV20-1 and TRBJ2-1; 9 bases align to TRBD1. V lost 2 bases and J lost 7; bases outside the gene matches: 12. The CDR3 has 16 amino acids. Germline-derived CDR1 and CDR2 are DFQATT and SNEGSKA (reference sequence). The CDR3 protein is CSARPRFGQGRNEQFF. For the CDR3, the DNA is TGCAGTGCTAGACCCCGATTTGGACAGGGGAGGAATGAGCAGTTCTTC.